This TCR beta chain originates from a study of T cell responses to AZD1222 COVID-19 vaccine. The method was immunoSEQ multiplex PCR; TCRdb's version includes in-frame clones alone and lacks a portion of them. This repertoire shows 140,000 to 150,000 clones, about 92% found once; its top ten account for around 10%. This clonotype was sampled from an adult who had recovered from COVID-19. Sequenced material: peripheral blood, taken after recovery from COVID-19.

CDR3 protein: CASSRLIYQETQYF. The CDR3 DNA is TGTGCCAGTAGTAGATTGATCTACCAAGAGACCCAGTACTTC. The rearrangement links TRBV19 to TRBJ2-5; no reliable D call. V was cut by 4 bases and J by 0 bases, with 9 bases left in between. This CDR3 comprises 14 residues. The V gene's germline CDR1 is LNHDA and CDR2 SQIVND (reference sequence).